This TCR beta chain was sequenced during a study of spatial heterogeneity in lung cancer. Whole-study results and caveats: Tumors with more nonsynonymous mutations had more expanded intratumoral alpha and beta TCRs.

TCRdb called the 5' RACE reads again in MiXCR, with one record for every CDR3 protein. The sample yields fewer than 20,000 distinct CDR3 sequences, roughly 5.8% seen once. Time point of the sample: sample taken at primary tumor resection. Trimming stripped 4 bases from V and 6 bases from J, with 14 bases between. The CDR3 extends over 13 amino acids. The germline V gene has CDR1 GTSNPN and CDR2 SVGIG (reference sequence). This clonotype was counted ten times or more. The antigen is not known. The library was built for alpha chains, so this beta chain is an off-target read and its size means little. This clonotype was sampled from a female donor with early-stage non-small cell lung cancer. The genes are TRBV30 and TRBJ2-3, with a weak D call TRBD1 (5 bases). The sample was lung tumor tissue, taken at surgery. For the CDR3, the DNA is TGTGCCTGGACCCGGACACGTCGGGATACGCAGTATTTT. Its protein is CAWTRTRRDTQYF.